Reported below is one T cell receptor beta chain. The PCR contained 60 Vbeta and 13 Jbeta primers. Data came from immunoSEQ multiplex PCR; TCRdb stores just in-frame clones and leaves some out. Found here are about 130,000 clones, over 65% of them singletons; the top ten hold around 4%. These data originate in a study of cytomegalovirus exposure and HLA in healthy donors. The V end lost 6 bases, the J end lost 4 bases, and 12 bases lay between the germline ends. From germline, CDR1 is SGHTA and CDR2 FQGNSA. This CDR3 is built from 13 residues. The sequence derives from a man aged 18-30 years in good health and CMV-seropositive. J is TRBJ1-1 and V is TRBV7-2; D may be TRBD1 (6 bases). The sample taken for sequencing was PBMCs. The CDR3 DNA is TGTGCCAGCAGTACAGACAGGAGCACTGAAGCTTTCTTT. Protein product: CASSTDRSTEAFF.